This is a list of T cell receptor beta chains from one sample in a study of beta chain features in type 1 diabetes. Some clones are missing from TCRdb's copy, which holds only in-frame ones; the method was immunoSEQ multiplex PCR. Found here are approximately 90,000 clones, 30% to 40% of them singletons; the top ten hold roughly 0.44%. The sample consisted of stem cell memory CD4+ T cells from blood. These receptors all stem from a woman aged 18-30 years in good health. Each CDR3 is given with its conserved first and last residue. D genes are given only for firm matches. A clone size is listed for some rows: how often the clone was seen (once, few, many), or a class if it is expanded.

J: TRBJ2-1
V: TRBV14
size: NA
D: TRBD2
DNA: TGTGCCAGCAGCGAGTCACTAGCGGGAGACCCTGAGCAGTTCTTC
CDR3: CASSESLAGDPEQFF

J: TRBJ1-5
V: TRBV6-1
size: few
D: TRBD1
DNA: TGTGCCAGCAGACCCGACAGGGTCGGCGCTCAGCCCCAGCATTTT
CDR3: CASRPDRVGAQPQHF

J: TRBJ2-1
V: TRBV6-6
size: few
D: NA
DNA: TGTGCCAGCAGTTTTTCCCTGGCGTCGGGGTGGAATGAGCAGTTCTTC
CDR3: CASSFSLASGWNEQFF

J: TRBJ2-5
V: TRBV7-2
size: NA
D: TRBD2
DNA: TGTGCCAGCAGCTTCTCTCTAGCGGGGGGGCCAGAGACCCAGTACTTC
CDR3: CASSFSLAGGPETQYF

J: TRBJ1-2
V: TRBV5-1
size: NA
D: NA
DNA: TGCGCCAGCAGCGCGGCAGGGGTTGGCTATGGCTACACCTTC
CDR3: CASSAAGVGYGYTF

J: TRBJ2-3
V: TRBV6-1
size: once
D: NA
DNA: TGTGCCAGCAAAGCTAGCAGTAGCACAGATACGCAGTATTTT
CDR3: CASKASSSTDTQYF

J: TRBJ2-3
V: TRBV5-1
size: NA
D: NA
DNA: TGCGCCAGCCGGAGCGGTGACACAGATACGCAGTATTTT
CDR3: CASRSGDTDTQYF

J: TRBJ1-2
V: TRBV5-4
size: few
D: TRBD1
DNA: TGTGCCAGCAGCTTGGGGGGGGACAGCGCCGTCTATGGCTACACCTTC
CDR3: CASSLGGDSAVYGYTF

J: TRBJ1-1
V: TRBV10-3
size: few
D: NA
DNA: TGTGCCATCAGCTTGGACAGGAACACTGAAGCTTTCTTT
CDR3: CAISLDRNTEAFF

J: TRBJ2-5
V: TRBV2
size: NA
D: NA
DNA: TGTGCCAGCAGTGACGTCCTACGAGGGACCCAGTACTTC
CDR3: CASSDVLRGTQYF

J: TRBJ2-1
V: TRBV30
size: NA
D: TRBD2
DNA: TGTGCCTGGAGTGTGGCTAGCGGGGACTACAATGAGCAGTTCTTC
CDR3: CAWSVASGDYNEQFF

J: TRBJ2-5
V: TRBV18
size: NA
D: TRBD1
DNA: TGTGCCAGCTCACAACAGGGGCCCCCAGAGACCCAGTACTTC
CDR3: CASSQQGPPETQYF

J: TRBJ2-7
V: TRBV11-2
size: few
D: TRBD1
DNA: TGTGCCAGCAGCTCACTCAGGGGGCGCGGTAGGTCCTACGAGCAGTACTTC
CDR3: CASSSLRGRGRSYEQYF

J: TRBJ2-5
V: TRBV2
size: few
D: TRBD2
DNA: TGTGCCAGCAGTGAAGAATGGGCTAGCGGGAGGAAAGAGACCCAGTACTTC
CDR3: CASSEEWASGRKETQYF

J: TRBJ2-7
V: TRBV11-3
size: NA
D: TRBD1
DNA: TGTGCCAGCAGCCCACAGGGGGACAGGGCAGACTACGAGCAGTACTTC
CDR3: CASSPQGDRADYEQYF

J: TRBJ1-1
V: TRBV29-1
size: NA
D: NA
DNA: TGCAGCGTTGGCAGAGGAAACACTGAAGCTTTCTTT
CDR3: CSVGRGNTEAFF

J: TRBJ1-4
V: TRBV7-9
size: few
D: NA
DNA: TGTGCCAGCAGCTTAGAGTCAGGAACTAATGAAAAACTGTTTTTT
CDR3: CASSLESGTNEKLFF

J: TRBJ2-2
V: TRBV19
size: NA
D: TRBD1
DNA: TGTGCCAGTACCCGTGCAGGGGGCCGAACCGGGGAGCTGTTTTTT
CDR3: CASTRAGGRTGELFF

J: TRBJ2-7
V: TRBV10-3
size: few
D: TRBD2
DNA: TGTGCCATCAGTCCTAGCGGGAGCTCCTACGAGCAGTACTTC
CDR3: CAISPSGSSYEQYF

J: TRBJ1-4
V: TRBV5-1
size: few
D: TRBD1
DNA: TGCGCCAGCAGCTTGGCCGTCGGACAGGGTGGAGAAAAACTGTTTTTT
CDR3: CASSLAVGQGGEKLFF

J: TRBJ1-5
V: TRBV15
size: few
D: TRBD1
DNA: TGTGCCACCAGCAGACTCCGTGGGGACAGCGCAAATCAGCCCCAGCATTTT
CDR3: CATSRLRGDSANQPQHF

J: TRBJ2-5
V: TRBV11-2
size: few
D: NA
DNA: TGTGCCAGCAGCTTCGAGGAGCGGACTCAAGAGACCCAGTACTTC
CDR3: CASSFEERTQETQYF

J: TRBJ2-1
V: TRBV2
size: few
D: NA
DNA: TGTGCCAGCAACGGGGCGGAGGGGGCGGGGTACAATGAGCAGTTCTTC
CDR3: CASNGAEGAGYNEQFF

J: TRBJ1-1
V: TRBV19
size: few
D: NA
DNA: TGTGCCAGTAGTATTGGGGACATGGACACTGAAGCTTTCTTT
CDR3: CASSIGDMDTEAFF

J: TRBJ2-7
V: TRBV5-1
size: NA
D: NA
DNA: TGCGCCAGCAGCCCCTCTCTTGGCCAGACCTACGAGCAGTACTTC
CDR3: CASSPSLGQTYEQYF

J: TRBJ2-1
V: TRBV5-4
size: few
D: NA
DNA: TGTGCCAGCAGCTCTTGGGGCCAGGGGAATAGGTACAATGAGCAGTTCTTC
CDR3: CASSSWGQGNRYNEQFF

J: TRBJ2-3
V: TRBV4-1
size: few
D: NA
DNA: TGCGCCAGCAGCCTACCCAGCGGGAGCACAGATACGCAGTATTTT
CDR3: CASSLPSGSTDTQYF

J: TRBJ2-5
V: TRBV7-2
size: NA
D: TRBD2
DNA: TGTGCCAGCAGCTTAGCCCCGGTGACTAGCGGGGGAGAGACCCAGTACTTC
CDR3: CASSLAPVTSGGETQYF

J: TRBJ2-5
V: TRBV5-1
size: NA
D: TRBD2
DNA: TGCGCCAGCAGCCTCGGACTAGATGAGACCCAGTACTTC
CDR3: CASSLGLDETQYF

J: TRBJ1-1
V: TRBV7-2
size: NA
D: NA
DNA: TGTGCCAGCAGCTCAGGGCCAGTGGGGGGGGATTCGGAATACACTGAAGCTTTCTTT
CDR3: CASSSGPVGGDSEYTEAFF

J: TRBJ2-5
V: TRBV19
size: NA
D: NA
DNA: TGTGCCAGTAGTAGCCGAGGGTGGGAGACCCAGTACTTC
CDR3: CASSSRGWETQYF

J: TRBJ1-2
V: TRBV5-6
size: NA
D: TRBD1
DNA: TGTGCCAGCAGCTTGCGGGGACAGGGGTGGGGAGGCTACACCTTC
CDR3: CASSLRGQGWGGYTF

J: TRBJ2-1
V: TRBV7-7
size: NA
D: TRBD2
DNA: TGTGCTAGCAGCCCGACTAGCGGGAGACGCAATGAGCAGTTCTTC
CDR3: CASSPTSGRRNEQFF

J: TRBJ1-1
V: TRBV29-1
size: few
D: TRBD1
DNA: TGCAGCGGAGACAGGGTAGGATCTGAAGCTTTCTTT
CDR3: CSGDRVGSEAFF

J: TRBJ1-4
V: TRBV19
size: NA
D: NA
DNA: TGTGCCAGTAGCCTCAGGGGAGGGAACGAAAAACTGTTTTTT
CDR3: CASSLRGGNEKLFF

J: TRBJ1-1
V: TRBV10-3
size: few
D: TRBD1
DNA: TGTGCCATCAGTGAGTCGGGACAGGGGAGCACTGAAGCTTTCTTT
CDR3: CAISESGQGSTEAFF

J: TRBJ2-1
V: TRBV6-1
size: once
D: TRBD1
DNA: TGTGCCAGCAACGACAGGGTAGGCGAGCAGTTCTTC
CDR3: CASNDRVGEQFF

J: TRBJ1-6
V: TRBV27
size: few
D: TRBD1
DNA: TGTGCCAGCAGCCTGCGGGACCCTGGACAGGGGGATTCACCCCTCCACTTT
CDR3: CASSLRDPGQGDSPLHF

J: TRBJ1-1
V: TRBV7-9
size: NA
D: NA
DNA: TGTGCCAGCAGCTTCGATCGAGGGAGCACTGAAGCTTTCTTT
CDR3: CASSFDRGSTEAFF

J: TRBJ1-3
V: TRBV30
size: few
D: NA
DNA: TGTGCCTGGAAGTGGAGCGGGACACCTGGAAACACCATATATTTT
CDR3: CAWKWSGTPGNTIYF

J: TRBJ1-2
V: TRBV4-1
size: few
D: NA
DNA: TGCGCCAGCAGCCAAGGAGGGCAAGGGAGGATTTCTCATGGCTACACCTTC
CDR3: CASSQGGQGRISHGYTF

J: TRBJ1-1
V: TRBV30
size: few
D: NA
DNA: TGTGCCTGGAGTCGGGGAATGAGGACTGAAGCTTTCTTT
CDR3: CAWSRGMRTEAFF

J: TRBJ2-2
V: TRBV6-5
size: NA
D: NA
DNA: TGTGCCAGCAGGACGACAGGGAACACCGGGGAGCTGTTTTTT
CDR3: CASRTTGNTGELFF

J: TRBJ2-5
V: TRBV7-2
size: NA
D: NA
DNA: TGTGCCAGCAGCCGAGATACAGGGTCGGAGACCCAGTACTTC
CDR3: CASSRDTGSETQYF

J: TRBJ1-1
V: TRBV11-2
size: NA
D: TRBD1
DNA: TGTGCCAGCAGCCCGACGACAGGGACGGAAGCTTTCTTT
CDR3: CASSPTTGTEAFF